This TCR beta chain was obtained from a study of T cell responses to AZD1222 COVID-19 vaccine. Points from the study as a whole: Donors, mostly white British, included more females; clonal diversity was possibly underestimated.

Sequencing used immunoSEQ multiplex PCR; TCRdb keeps in-frame clones, though not all of them. The sample consists of about 84,000 clones, about 90% of them appearing once. With respect to this clone: Its antigen is unknown.

In germline, CDR1 is MNHEY, CDR2 SMNVEV (reference sequence). CDR3 length: 16 residues. Trimming stripped 2 bases from V and 1 base from J, with 12 bases between. This clonotype originated in an adult in good health. The rearrangement joins TRBV27 to TRBJ1-5; a weak D match, TRBD1 (5 bases). The input for sequencing was peripheral blood, taken on day 0 of AZD1222 vaccination. CDR3 coding DNA: TGTGCCAGCAGTTTACGTCAGGGCTTCAGCAATCAGCCCCAGCATTTT. It specifies CASSLRQGFSNQPQHF.